This T cell receptor beta chain was observed in a study of T cell responses to AZD1222 COVID-19 vaccine. The assay was immunoSEQ multiplex PCR, and TCRdb's table has in-frame clones only and misses some. The sample contains some 250,000 clones, roughly 93% of which appear only once. The germline V and J ends were trimmed by 2 bases and 1 base, with 5 bases remaining between them. The germline V gene has CDR1 SEHNR and CDR2 FQNEAQ (reference sequence). The CDR3 extends over 13 amino acids. Source: peripheral blood, taken 28 days after the second AZD1222 dose. This sequence originates from an adult who received the AZD1222 COVID-19 vaccine. V is TRBV7-9 and J is TRBJ1-1; D remains unclear. CDR3 bases: TGTGCCAGCAGCTTAATCGGGAACACTGAAGCTTTCTTT. Encoded protein: CASSLIGNTEAFF.